Here is one TCR beta chain with its context. The antigen is unknown. Both the TCRalpha cDNA and the TCRbeta cDNA were taken through two nested PCRs, lasting approximately 16 and 9 cycles. TCRdb processed the 5' RACE reads again and assigns one entry to each CDR3 protein, with no DNA. The table counts 300,000 to 400,000 distinct CDR3 sequences; 2.6% lies in the top ten. Looked up from germline, CDR1 is SQVTM and CDR2 is ANQGSEA. The CDR3 length is 16 residues. These data come from a study of monozygotic twins with inflammatory bowel disease. Study-level points and caveats: Against healthy co-twins, IBD patients had lower TCRbeta diversity (measured by inverse Simpson).

This chain connects TRBV29-1 to TRBJ2-7; with no DNA, the TCRdb D assignment of TRBD2 cannot be verified. This clonotype originated in a human donor with ulcerative colitis or Crohn's disease, or a healthy co-twin of an affected twin (not recorded which). The sample consisted of blood. The CDR3 loop reads CSVEDEGRTGSYEQYF.